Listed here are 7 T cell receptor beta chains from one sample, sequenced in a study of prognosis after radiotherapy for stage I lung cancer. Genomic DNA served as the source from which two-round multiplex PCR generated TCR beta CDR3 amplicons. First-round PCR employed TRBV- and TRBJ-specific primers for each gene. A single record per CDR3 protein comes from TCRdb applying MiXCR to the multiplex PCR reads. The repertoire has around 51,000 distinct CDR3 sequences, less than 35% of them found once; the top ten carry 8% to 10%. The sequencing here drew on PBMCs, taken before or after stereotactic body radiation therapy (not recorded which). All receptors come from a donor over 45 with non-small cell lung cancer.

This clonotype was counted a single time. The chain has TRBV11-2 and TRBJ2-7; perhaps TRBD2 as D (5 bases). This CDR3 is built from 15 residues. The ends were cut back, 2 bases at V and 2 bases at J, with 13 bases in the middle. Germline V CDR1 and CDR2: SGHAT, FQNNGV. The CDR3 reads CASSLFRGSAYEQYF. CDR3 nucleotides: TGTGCCAGCAGCTTATTCCGGGGTTCGGCCTACGAGCAGTACTTC. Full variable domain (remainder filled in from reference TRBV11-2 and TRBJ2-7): EAGVAQSPRYKIIEKRQSVAFWCNPISGHATLYWYQQILGQGPKLLIQFQNNGVVDDSQLPKDRFSAERLKGVDSTLKIQPAKLEDSAVYLCASSLFRGSAYEQYFGPGTRLTVT.

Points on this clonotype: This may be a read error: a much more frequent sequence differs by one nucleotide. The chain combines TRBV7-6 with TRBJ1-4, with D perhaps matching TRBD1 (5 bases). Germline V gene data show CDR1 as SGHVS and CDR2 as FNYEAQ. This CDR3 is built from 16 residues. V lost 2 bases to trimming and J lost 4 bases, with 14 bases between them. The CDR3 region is CASSLIPDIYNEKLFF. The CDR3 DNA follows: TGTGCCAGCAGCTTAATTCCGGACATCTATAATGAAAAACTGTTTTTT. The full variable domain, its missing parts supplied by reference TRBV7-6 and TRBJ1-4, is GAGVSQSPRYKVTKRGQDVALRCDPISGHVSLYWYRQALGQGPEFLTYFNYEAQQDKSGLPNDRFSAERPEGSISTLTIQRTEQRDSAMYRCASSLIPDIYNEKLFFGSGTQLSVL.

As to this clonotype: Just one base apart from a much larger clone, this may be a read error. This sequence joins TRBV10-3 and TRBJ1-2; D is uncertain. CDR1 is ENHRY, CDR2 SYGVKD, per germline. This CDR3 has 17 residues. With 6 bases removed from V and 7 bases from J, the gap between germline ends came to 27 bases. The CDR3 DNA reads TGTGCCATCAGGGACCCGTACCCATACGGACTTTCGGGTGGCTACACCTTC. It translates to CAIRDPYPYGLSGGYTF.

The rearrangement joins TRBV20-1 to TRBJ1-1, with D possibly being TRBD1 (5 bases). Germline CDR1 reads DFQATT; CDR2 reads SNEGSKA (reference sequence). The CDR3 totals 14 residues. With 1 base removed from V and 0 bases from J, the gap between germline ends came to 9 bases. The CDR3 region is CSARAGALNTEAFF. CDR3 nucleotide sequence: TGCAGTGCTAGAGCCGGGGCCCTGAACACTGAAGCTTTCTTT.

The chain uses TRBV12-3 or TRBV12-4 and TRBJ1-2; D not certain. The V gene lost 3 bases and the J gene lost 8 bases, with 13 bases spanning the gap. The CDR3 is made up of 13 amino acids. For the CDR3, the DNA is TGTGCCAGCAGTTTGCTCGCCCAGATGGGCTACACCTTC. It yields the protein CASSLLAQMGYTF.

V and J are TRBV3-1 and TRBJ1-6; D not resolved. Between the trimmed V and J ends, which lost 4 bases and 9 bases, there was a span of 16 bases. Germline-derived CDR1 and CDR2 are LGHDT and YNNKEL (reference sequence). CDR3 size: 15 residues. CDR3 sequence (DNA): TGTGCCAGCAGCCGAGGGCCCTCAGAAGTTTCACCCCTCCACTTT. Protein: CASSRGPSEVSPLHF. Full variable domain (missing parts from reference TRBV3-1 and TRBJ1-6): DTAVSQTPKYLVTQMGNDKSIKCEQNLGHDTMYWYKQDSKKFLKIMFSYNNKELIINETVPNRFSPKSPDKAHLNLHINSLELGDSAVYFCASSRGPSEVSPLHFGNGTRLTVT.

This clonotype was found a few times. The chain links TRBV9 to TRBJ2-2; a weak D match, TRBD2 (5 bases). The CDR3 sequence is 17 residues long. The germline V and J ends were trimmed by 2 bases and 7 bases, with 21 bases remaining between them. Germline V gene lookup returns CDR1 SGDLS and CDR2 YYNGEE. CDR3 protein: CASSVAPVGGGGGELFF. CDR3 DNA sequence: TGTGCCAGCAGCGTCGCCCCCGTCGGTGGAGGAGGCGGGGAGCTGTTTTTT.